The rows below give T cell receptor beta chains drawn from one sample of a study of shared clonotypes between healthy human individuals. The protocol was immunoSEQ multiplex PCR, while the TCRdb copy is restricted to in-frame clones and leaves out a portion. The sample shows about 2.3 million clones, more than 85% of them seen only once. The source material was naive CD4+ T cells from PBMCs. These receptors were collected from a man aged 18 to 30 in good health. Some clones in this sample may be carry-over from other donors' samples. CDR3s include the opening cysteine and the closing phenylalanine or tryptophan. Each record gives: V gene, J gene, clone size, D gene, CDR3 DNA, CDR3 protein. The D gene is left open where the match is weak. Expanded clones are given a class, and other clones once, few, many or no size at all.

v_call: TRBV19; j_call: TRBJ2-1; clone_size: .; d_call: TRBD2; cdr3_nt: TGTGCCACCGTAGTCGCGCGCGGGGGAGGACGCCAGGTCGAGCAGTTCTTC; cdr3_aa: CATVVARGGGRQVEQFF
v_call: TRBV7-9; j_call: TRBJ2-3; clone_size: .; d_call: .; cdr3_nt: TGTGCCAGCAGCTTCACCTATTACACAGATACGCAGTATTTT; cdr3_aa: CASSFTYYTDTQYF
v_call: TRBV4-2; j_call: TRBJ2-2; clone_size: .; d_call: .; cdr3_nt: TGTGCCAGCAGCCCCGGGACTTCGAACACCGGGGAGCTGTTTTTT; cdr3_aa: CASSPGTSNTGELFF
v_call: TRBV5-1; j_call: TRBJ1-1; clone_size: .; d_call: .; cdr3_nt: TGCGCCAGCAGCTTGGTCAGTAGGACGAACACTGAAGCTTTCTTT; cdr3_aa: CASSLVSRTNTEAFF
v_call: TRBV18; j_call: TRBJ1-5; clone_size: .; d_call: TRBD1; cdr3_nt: TGTGCCAGCTCCCAGGGGGAGAGGAATCAGCCCCAGCATTTT; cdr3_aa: CASSQGERNQPQHF
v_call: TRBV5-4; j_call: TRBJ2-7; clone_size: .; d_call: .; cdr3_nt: TGTGCCAGCAGCTATGTAGGGACTTCCTCCTACGAGCAGTACTTC; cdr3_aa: CASSYVGTSSYEQYF
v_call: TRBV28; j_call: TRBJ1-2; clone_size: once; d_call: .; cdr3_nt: TGTGCCAGCAGACGTCCACAGGCCCTAGGATTAGGCTACACCTTC; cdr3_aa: CASRRPQALGLGYTF
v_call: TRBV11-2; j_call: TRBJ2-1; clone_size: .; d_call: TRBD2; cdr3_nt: TGTGCCAGCAGCTCACTAGCGGGAGGGCCGAATGAGCAGTTCTTC; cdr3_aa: CASSSLAGGPNEQFF
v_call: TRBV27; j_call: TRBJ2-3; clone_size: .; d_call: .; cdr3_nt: TGTGCCAGCAAGAAAGTGGGGGTGGGATTCGAACAGAACACAGATACGCAGTATTTT; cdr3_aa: CASKKVGVGFEQNTDTQYF
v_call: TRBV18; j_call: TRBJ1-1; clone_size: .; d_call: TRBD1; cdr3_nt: TGTGCCAGCTCACCCCGCGGAGGGACAGGGAACACTGAAGCTTTCTTT; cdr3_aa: CASSPRGGTGNTEAFF
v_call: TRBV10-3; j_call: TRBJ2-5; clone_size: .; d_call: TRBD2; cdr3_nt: TGTGCCACTGCACCGGGACTAGCACGGACAACGTCCCAGTACTTC; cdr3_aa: CATAPGLARTTSQYF
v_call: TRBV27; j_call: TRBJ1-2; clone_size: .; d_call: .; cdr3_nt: TGTGCCAGCAGCCCCCCCGGAAGCTATGGCTACACCTTC; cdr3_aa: CASSPPGSYGYTF
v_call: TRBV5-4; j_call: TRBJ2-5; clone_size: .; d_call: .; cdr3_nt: TGTGCCAGCAGCTTGGACGGATCCGATCCCCAGTACTTC; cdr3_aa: CASSLDGSDPQYF
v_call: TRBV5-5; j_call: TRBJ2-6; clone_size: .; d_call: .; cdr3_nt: TGTGCCAGCAGCAGGCTCCCGGGCACGACCTTAGGGGAGGCCAACGTCCTGACTTTC; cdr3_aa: CASSRLPGTTLGEANVLTF
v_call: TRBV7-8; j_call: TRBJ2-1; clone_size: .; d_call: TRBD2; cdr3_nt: TGTGCCAGCAGCTTCCTAGCAAGGGAGGGCCACAATGAGCAGTTCTTC; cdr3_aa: CASSFLAREGHNEQFF
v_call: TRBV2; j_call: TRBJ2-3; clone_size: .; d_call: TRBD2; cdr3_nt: TGTGCCAGCAGTCCAAGGACTAGCGGGAGATCGGATACGCAGTATTTT; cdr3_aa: CASSPRTSGRSDTQYF
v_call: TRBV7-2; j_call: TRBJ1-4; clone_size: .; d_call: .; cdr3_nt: TGTGCCAGCAGCCTCCTGGGGGAAAAACTGTTTTTT; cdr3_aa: CASSLLGEKLFF
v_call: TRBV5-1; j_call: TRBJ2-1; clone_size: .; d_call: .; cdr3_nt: TGCGCCAGCAAGGAGCGCGATGAGCAGTTCTTC; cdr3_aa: CASKERDEQFF
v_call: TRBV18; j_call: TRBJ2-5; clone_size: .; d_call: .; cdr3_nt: TGTGCCAGCTCACCAGGGGGATCTGGGGGAGAGACCCAGTACTTC; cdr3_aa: CASSPGGSGGETQYF
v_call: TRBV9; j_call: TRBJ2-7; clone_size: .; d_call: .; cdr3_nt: TGTGCCAGCAGCGTAGAGGGAACCTACGAGCAGTACTTC; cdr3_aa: CASSVEGTYEQYF
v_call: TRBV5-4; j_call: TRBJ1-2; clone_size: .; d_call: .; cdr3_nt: TGTGCCAGCAGCTTGGTATCAGGCGCCGGTGACACCTTC; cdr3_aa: CASSLVSGAGDTF
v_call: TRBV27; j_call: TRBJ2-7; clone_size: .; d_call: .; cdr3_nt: TGTGCCAGCAGTAGGCGGGACAGCGGATTATACGAGCAGTACTTC; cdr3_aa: CASSRRDSGLYEQYF
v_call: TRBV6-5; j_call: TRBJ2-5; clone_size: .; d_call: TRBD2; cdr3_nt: TGTGCCAGCAGCGGCCCGGGGGGGGTGCAAGAGACCCAGTACTTC; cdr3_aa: CASSGPGGVQETQYF
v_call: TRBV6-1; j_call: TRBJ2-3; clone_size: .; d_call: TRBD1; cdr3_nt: TGTGCCAGCAGTGAGTCAGGGGGCCGAGATACGCAGTATTTT; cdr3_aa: CASSESGGRDTQYF
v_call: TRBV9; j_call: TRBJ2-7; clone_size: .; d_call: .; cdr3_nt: TGTGCCAGCAGCGTAGGGTACGAGCAGTACTTC; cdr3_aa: CASSVGYEQYF
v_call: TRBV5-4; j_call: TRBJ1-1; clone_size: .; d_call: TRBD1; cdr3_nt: TGTGCCAGCAGCTTGTACAGGGGCACTGAAGCTTTCTTT; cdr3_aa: CASSLYRGTEAFF
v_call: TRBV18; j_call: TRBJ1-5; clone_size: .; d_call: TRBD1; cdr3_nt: TGTGCCAGCTCACCCGGACAGGGAACGTATCAGCCCCAGCATTTT; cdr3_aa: CASSPGQGTYQPQHF
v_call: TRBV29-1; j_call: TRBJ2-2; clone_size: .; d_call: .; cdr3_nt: TGCAGCGTGGGGAGCGGCCCGAACACCGGGGAGCTGTTTTTT; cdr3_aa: CSVGSGPNTGELFF
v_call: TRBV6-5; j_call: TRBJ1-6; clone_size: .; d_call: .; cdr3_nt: TGTGCCAGCAGTTACTCGTTCTATAATAATTCACCCCTCCACTTT; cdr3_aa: CASSYSFYNNSPLHF
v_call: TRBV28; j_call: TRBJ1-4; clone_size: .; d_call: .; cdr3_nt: TGTGCCAGCACCATTGGGGGAGGTAATGAAAAACTGTTTTTT; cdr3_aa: CASTIGGGNEKLFF
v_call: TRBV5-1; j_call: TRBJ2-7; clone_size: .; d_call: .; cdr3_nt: TGCGCCAGCAGGGATGGACACCTCGAGTACTTC; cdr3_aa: CASRDGHLEYF
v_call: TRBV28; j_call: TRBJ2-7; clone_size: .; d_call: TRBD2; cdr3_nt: TGTGCCAGCAGTCCCCCGGGACTAGTCCACGAGCAGTACTTC; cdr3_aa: CASSPPGLVHEQYF
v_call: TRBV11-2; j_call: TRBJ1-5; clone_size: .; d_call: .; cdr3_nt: TGTGCCAGCAGCTCAGAAATAGGCGGCAATCAGCCCCAGCATTTT; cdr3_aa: CASSSEIGGNQPQHF
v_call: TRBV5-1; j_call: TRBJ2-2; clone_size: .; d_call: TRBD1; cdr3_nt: TGCGCCAGCAGCTCCAGACAGGGGGACACCGGGGAGCTGTTTTTT; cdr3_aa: CASSSRQGDTGELFF
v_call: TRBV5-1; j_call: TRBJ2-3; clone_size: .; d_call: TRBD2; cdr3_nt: TGCGCCAGCAGCCCTGGACTAGCGGGACCAGATACGCAGTATTTT; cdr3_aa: CASSPGLAGPDTQYF
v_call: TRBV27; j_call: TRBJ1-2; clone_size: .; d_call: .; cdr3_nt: TGTGCCAGCAGTTACGGCAGGGGCGGCTATGGCTACACCTTC; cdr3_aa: CASSYGRGGYGYTF
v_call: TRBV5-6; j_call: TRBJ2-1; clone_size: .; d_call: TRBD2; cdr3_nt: TGTGCCAGCAGCCCGTTGAAGCGGGAGGTTTTCAATGAGCAGTTCTTC; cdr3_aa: CASSPLKREVFNEQFF
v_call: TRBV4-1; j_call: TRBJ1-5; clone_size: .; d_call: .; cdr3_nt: TGCGCCAGCAGCCCGGGGTCGGGGGGCGGCGGTCAGCCCCAGCATTTT; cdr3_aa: CASSPGSGGGGQPQHF
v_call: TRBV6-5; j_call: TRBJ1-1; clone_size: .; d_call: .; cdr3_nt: TGTGCCAGCAGTTTCCACGACTTGAACACTGAAGCTTTCTTT; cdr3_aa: CASSFHDLNTEAFF
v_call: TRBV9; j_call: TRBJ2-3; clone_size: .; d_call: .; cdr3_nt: TGTGCCAGCAGCGTGGCCCCCCCAGATACGCAGTATTTT; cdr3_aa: CASSVAPPDTQYF
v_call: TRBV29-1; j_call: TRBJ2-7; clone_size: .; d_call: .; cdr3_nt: TGCAGCGTTGGACTCAAGTTAAGGGCCGGGCAGTACTTC; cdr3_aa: CSVGLKLRAGQYF
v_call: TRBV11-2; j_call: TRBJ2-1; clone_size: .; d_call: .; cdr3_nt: TGTGCCAGCAGCTTGGAGGGAACCTACAATGAGCAGTTCTTC; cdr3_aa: CASSLEGTYNEQFF
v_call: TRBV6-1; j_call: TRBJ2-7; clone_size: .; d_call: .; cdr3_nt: TGTGCCAGCAGACCCTTGAGTACAGGGAACTACGAGCAGTACTTC; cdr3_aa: CASRPLSTGNYEQYF
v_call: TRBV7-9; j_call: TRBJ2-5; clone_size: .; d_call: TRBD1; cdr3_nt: TGTGCCAGCAACTACGGACAGGGTCTGAAAGAGACCCAGTACTTC; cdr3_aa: CASNYGQGLKETQYF
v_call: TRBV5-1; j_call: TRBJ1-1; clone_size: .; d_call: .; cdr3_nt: TGCGCCAGCACCTGGGGGGCAGGGGACACTGAAGCTTTCTTT; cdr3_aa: CASTWGAGDTEAFF
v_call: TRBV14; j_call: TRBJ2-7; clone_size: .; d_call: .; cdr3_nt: TGTGCCAGCGGGCACAGGGTATCGTTGCGCGAGCAGTACTTC; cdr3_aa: CASGHRVSLREQYF
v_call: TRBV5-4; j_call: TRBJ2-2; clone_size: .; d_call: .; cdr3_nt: TGTGCCAGCAGCCAACGGAGATCGCGGTCGAACACCGGGGAGCTGTTTTTT; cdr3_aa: CASSQRRSRSNTGELFF
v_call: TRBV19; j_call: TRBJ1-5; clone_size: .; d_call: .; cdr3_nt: TGTGCCAGTAGTATCCAAAGGGGGCCCCAGCATTTT; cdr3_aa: CASSIQRGPQHF
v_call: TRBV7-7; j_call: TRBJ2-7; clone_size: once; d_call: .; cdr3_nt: TGTGCCAGCAGCTTAGCGGCAGGGGCGGGGTCCTACGAGCAGTACTTC; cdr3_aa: CASSLAAGAGSYEQYF
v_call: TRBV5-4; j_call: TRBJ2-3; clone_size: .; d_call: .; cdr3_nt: TGTGCCAGCAGCTCGTTAGGGGGCACAGATACGCAGTATTTT; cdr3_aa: CASSSLGGTDTQYF
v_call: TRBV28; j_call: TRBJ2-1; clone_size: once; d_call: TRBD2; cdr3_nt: TGTGCCAGCAGTTTAGAGCTAGCGGACTATCTTGCACAATACAATGAGCAGTTCTTC; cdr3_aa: CASSLELADYLAQYNEQFF
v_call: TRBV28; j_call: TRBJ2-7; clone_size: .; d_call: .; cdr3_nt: TGTGCCAGCAGTCCTCCCCTCTTCAGGGGCCATCTGGGAGAGCAGTACTTC; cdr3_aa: CASSPPLFRGHLGEQYF
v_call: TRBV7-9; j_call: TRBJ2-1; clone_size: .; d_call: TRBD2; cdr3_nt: TGTGCCAGCAGCTTACTGGCTAGCGGGCGGAACAATGAGCAGTTCTTC; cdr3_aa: CASSLLASGRNNEQFF
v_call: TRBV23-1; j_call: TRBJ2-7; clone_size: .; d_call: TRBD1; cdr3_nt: TGCGCCAGCAGTCACGACAGGGGGCTAAACGAGCAGTACTTC; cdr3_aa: CASSHDRGLNEQYF
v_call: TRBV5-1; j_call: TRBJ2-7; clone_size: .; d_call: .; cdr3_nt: TGCGCCAGCAGCGGAGGTTCCGCCGTGGAGGAGCAGTACTTC; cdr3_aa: CASSGGSAVEEQYF